What follows is one T cell receptor beta chain and its context. The data stem from a study of blood T cell repertoires in COVID-19. The V gene's germline CDR1 is SGHRS and CDR2 YFSETQ. The CDR3 is 14 residues long. Trimming removed 5 bases from V and 6 bases from J; junction bases left unmatched: 7. The assay was immunoSEQ multiplex PCR, and TCRdb's table has in-frame clones only and misses some. This sample yields about 190,000 clones, of which around 79% are seen a single time; roughly an eighth belongs to the top ten. Sequenced sample: peripheral blood. This clonotype was sampled from a woman in her 50s with acute or convalescent COVID-19. The V and J genes are TRBV5-1 and TRBJ1-4, with 7 bases identical to TRBD1. The DNA for the CDR3 is TGCGCCAGCAGTACATCAGGGGGGTATGAAAAACTGTTTTTT. It specifies CASSTSGGYEKLFF.